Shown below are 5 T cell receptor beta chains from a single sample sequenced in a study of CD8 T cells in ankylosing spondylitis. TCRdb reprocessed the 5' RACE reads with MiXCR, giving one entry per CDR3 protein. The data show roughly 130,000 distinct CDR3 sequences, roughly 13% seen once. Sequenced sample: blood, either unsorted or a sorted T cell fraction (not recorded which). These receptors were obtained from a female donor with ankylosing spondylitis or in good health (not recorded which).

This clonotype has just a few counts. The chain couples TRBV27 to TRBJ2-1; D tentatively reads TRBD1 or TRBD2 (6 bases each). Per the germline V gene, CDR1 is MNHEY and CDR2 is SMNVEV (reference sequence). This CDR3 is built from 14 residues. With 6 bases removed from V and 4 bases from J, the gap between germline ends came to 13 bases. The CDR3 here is CASSRGLYYNEQFF. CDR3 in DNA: TGTGCCAGCAGCCGGGGGCTGTATTACAATGAGCAGTTCTTC.

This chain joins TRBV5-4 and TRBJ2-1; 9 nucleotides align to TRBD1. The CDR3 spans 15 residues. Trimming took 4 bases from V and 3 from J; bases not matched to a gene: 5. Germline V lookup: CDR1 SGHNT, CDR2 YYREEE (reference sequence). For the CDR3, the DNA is TGTGCCAGCAGCCGGGACAGGGCGGGCTACAATGAGCAGTTCTTC. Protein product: CASSRDRAGYNEQFF. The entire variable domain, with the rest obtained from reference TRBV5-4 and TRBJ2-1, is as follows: ETGVTQSPTHLIKTRGQQVTLRCSSQSGHNTVSWYQQALGQGPQFIFQYYREEENGRGNFPPRFSGLQFPNYSSELNVNALELDDSALYLCASSRDRAGYNEQFFGPGTRLTVL.

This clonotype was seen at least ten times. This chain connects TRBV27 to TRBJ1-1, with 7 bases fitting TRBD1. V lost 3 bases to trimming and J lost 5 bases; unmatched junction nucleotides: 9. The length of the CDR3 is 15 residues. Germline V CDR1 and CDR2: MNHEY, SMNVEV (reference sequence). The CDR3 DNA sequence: TGTGCCAGCAGTTTGTACAGGGGCAGTGGGACTGAAGCTTTCTTT. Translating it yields CASSLYRGSGTEAFF.

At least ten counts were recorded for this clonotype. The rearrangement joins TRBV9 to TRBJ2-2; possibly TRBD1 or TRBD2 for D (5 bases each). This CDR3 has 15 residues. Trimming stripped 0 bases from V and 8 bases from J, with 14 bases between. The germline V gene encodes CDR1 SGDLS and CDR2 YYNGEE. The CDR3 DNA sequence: TGTGCCAGCAGCGTAGATCCGGGGCTCGGGGGGGAGCTGTTTTTT. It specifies CASSVDPGLGGELFF.

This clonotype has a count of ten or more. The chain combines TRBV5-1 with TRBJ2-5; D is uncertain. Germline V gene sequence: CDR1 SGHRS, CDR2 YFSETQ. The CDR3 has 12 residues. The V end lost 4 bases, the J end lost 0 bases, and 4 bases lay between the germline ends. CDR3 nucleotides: TGCGCCAGCAGCGCGTACCAAGAGACCCAGTACTTC. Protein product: CASSAYQETQYF.